This T cell receptor beta chain originates from a study of blood T cell repertoires in COVID-19. J was trimmed by 3 bases and V by 6 bases; bases with no gene match: 7. Germline-derived CDR1 and CDR2 are MDHEN and SYDVKM. This CDR3 comprises 15 residues. Sequencing used immunoSEQ multiplex PCR; TCRdb keeps in-frame clones, though not all of them. The sample lists 200,000 to 250,000 clones; around 85% were seen once. Participant ages covered roughly 18 to 89 years across about 22 US areas. Participants' reported clinical history set cohort assignment. Sequencing used PBMCs or T cells enriched from blood (not recorded which). The receptor comes from a woman in her 40s with acute COVID-19. This chain connects TRBV28 to TRBJ1-5, with 8 bases aligning to TRBD1. The CDR3 here is CASSRRDRHNQPQHF. The CDR3 DNA reads TGTGCCAGCAGCCGACGGGACAGGCACAATCAGCCCCAGCATTTT.